The clone carrying this T cell receptor beta chain was detected only once. The antigen is unknown. Distinct nucleotide sequences in the sample also encode this CDR3. These data belong to a study of cytomegalovirus exposure and HLA in healthy donors. At the level of the study: Falling in the Caucasian-associated ancestry cluster were 80% to 85% of some 400 genotyped donors. Study results and caveats: Some TCR beta chains (about 170 of them) were listed as cytomegalovirus-associated. A further, later analysis showed that HLA-associated TCR beta chains (compared with equally common others) were more clonally expanded. Previous analysis showed most TCR beta V segments were productive about 87% or about 30% of the time.

The CDR3 consists of 13 residues. Germline lookup yields CDR1 SGHTA and CDR2 FQGNSA. Trimming took 3 bases from V and 3 from J; bases not matched to a gene: 2. Both 60 Vbeta primers and 13 Jbeta primers went into the PCR. Repertoires were generated with immunoSEQ multiplex PCR, while TCRdb's copy carries only in-frame clones and drops some. The sample consists of roughly 130,000 clones, roughly 82% of them appearing once. The J gene is TRBJ2-7, the V gene TRBV7-2, with 7 bases lining up with TRBD2. The sequenced sample consisted of PBMCs. The TCR sequence derives from a male donor in good health and CMV-seropositive. The CDR3 loop reads CASSFPSGYEQYF. For the CDR3, the DNA is TGTGCCAGCAGCTTCCCTAGCGGCTACGAGCAGTACTTC.